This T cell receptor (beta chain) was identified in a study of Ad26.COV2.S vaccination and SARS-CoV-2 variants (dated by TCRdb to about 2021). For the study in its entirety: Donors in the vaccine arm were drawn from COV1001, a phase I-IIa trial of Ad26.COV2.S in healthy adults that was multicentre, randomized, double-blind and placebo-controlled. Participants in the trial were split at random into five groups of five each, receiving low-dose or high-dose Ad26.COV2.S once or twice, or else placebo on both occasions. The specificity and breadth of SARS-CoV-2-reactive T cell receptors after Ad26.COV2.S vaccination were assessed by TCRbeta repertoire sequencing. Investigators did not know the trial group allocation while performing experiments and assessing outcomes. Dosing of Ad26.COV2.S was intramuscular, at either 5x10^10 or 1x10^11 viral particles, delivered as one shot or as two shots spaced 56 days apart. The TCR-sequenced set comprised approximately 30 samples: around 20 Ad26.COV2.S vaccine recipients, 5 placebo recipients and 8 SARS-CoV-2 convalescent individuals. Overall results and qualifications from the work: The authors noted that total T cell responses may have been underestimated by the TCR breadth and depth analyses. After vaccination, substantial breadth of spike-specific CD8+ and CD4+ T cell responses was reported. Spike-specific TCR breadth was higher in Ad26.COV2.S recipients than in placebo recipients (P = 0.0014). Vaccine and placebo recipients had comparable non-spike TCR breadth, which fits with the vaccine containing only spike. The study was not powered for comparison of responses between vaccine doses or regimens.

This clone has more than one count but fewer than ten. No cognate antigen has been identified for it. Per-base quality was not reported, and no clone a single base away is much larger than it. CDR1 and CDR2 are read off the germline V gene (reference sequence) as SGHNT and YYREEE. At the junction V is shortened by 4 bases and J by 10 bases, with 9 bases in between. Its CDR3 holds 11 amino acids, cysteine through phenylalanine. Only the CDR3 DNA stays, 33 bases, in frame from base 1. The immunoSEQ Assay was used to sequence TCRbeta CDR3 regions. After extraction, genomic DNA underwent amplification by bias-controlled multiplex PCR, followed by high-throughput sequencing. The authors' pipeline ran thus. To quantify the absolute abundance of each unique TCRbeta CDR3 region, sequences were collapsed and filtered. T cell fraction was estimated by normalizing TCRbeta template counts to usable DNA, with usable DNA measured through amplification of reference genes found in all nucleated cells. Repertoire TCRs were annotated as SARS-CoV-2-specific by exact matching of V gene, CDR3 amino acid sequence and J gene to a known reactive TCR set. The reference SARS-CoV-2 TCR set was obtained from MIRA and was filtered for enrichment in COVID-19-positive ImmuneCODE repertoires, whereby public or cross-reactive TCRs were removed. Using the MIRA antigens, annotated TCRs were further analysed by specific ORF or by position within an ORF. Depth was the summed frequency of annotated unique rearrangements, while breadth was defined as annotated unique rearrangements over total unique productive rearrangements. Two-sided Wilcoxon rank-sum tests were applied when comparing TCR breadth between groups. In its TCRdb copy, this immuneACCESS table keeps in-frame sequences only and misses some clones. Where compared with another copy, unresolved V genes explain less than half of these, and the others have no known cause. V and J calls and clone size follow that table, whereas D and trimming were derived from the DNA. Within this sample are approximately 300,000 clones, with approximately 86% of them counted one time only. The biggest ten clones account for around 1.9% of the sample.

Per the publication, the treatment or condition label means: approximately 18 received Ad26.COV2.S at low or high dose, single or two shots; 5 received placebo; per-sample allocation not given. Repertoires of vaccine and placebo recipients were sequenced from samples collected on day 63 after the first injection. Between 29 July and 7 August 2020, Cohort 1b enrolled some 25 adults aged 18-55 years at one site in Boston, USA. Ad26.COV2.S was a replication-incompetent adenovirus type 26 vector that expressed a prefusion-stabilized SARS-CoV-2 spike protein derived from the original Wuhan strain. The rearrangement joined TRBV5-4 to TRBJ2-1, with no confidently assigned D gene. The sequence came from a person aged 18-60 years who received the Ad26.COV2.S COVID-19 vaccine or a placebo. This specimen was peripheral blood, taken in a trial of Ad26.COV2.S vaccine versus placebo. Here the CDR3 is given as CASSLAQEQFF. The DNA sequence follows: TGTGCCAGCAGCCTGGCTCAGGAGCAGTTCTTC.